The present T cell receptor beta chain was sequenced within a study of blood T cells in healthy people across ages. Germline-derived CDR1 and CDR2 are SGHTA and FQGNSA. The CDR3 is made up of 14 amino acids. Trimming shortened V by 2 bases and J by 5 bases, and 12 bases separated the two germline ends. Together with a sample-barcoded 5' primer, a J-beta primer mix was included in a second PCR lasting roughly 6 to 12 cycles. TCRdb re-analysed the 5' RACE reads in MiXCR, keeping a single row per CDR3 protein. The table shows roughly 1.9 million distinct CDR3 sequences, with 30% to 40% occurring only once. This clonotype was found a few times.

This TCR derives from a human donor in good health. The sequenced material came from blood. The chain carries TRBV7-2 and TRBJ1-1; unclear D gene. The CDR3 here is CASSLLPGNTEAFF. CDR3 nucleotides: TGTGCCAGCAGCTTATTGCCGGGGAATACTGAAGCTTTCTTT.